The entry below describes one T cell receptor beta chain. This clone was detected only once. Its antigen has not been determined. Base qualities are not at hand, and no much larger clone is one base apart. This record belongs to a study of shared clonotypes between healthy human individuals (dated by TCRdb to between 2020 and 2021). Looking at the study overall: A few men and a couple of women, aged 18 to 49 years, made up the cohort. For each donor, CD4 naive and CD4 memory were each given three plates, CD8 naive was given two plates, and CD8 memory was given one plate. The study deeply sequenced blood TCR repertoires of several healthy adults to estimate repertoire size and the extent of clonotype sharing between individuals. Different laboratories and diverse techniques were used to prepare libraries and sequence TCR repertoires, to increase sequencing depth and limit assay-specific biases. Per donor, leukapheresis produced somewhere between about 0.9 and 10 billion PBMCs.

Using the deep immunoSEQ assay, TCR CDR3 regions were amplified from genomic DNA by multiplex PCR. Extracted genomic DNA from each cell subset was distributed evenly across all wells of several immunoSEQ 96-well plates, and each plate was treated as a replicate. For sorted subsets, 200 to 250 ng of genomic DNA, equivalent to 25,000 to 30,000 T cell genomes, went into each replicate PCR. Purified libraries were quantified with a Qubit 3.0 fluorometer, sized on a Bioanalyzer 2100, and re-quantified with the KAPA Library Quantification kit. Every immunoSEQ 96-well plate was sequenced on a dedicated single-read 150-cycle Illumina NextSeq 550 flow cell. Per the source publication's procedure: Because the immunoSEQ output included only junctional sequences and no quality scores, the filtering could not be the same as the filtering used for full-length reads. Sequences were annotated with PyIR, a Python wrapper for IgBLAST v1.9, and V/J genes and CDR3 were assigned using IMGT germline references. Any read was removed if the V/J assignment was weak (E-value above 1e-6), the CDR3 was missing, or the read contained stop codons, out-of-frame junctions, or ambiguous translated residues. A V3J clonotype was defined by an identical inferred V gene, J gene, and CDR3 amino acid sequence. To compute the percentage overlap between repertoires, the number of shared unique clonotypes was divided by the size of the smaller repertoire. Repertoire richness was assessed with RTK rarefaction, the Chao1 estimator, and Recon v2.1 estimates of unobserved clonotypes. Generation probabilities were computed with OLGA for all TCRbeta clonotypes obtained by the gDNA method from a handful of donors. TCRdb re-hosts the immuneACCESS table, in-frame sequences only. Its copies lack some clones; in the studies checked, an unresolved V gene accounts for under half of them, and the cause for the rest is not known. The V and J calls and clone size are taken from that table; D and trimming were inferred from the DNA. For this sample the table gives 2 million to 2.5 million clones, of which around 95% were detected only once. The ten largest clonotypes hold roughly 0.13% of the sample.

The donors were healthy, HIV-negative adults with no recently reported acute infections or vaccinations. Only Caucasian adults living in Nashville, Tennessee, USA were represented among the donors. CD4+ T cells were enriched by magnetic negative selection, after which naive cells were positively selected on CD45RA and the negative fraction was taken as the memory subset. Blood was collected by leukapheresis, and PBMCs were isolated by Ficoll-Histopaque density gradient centrifugation and then cryopreserved in liquid nitrogen vapor phase. Analytical flow cytometry was used to check the purity and quantity of each magnetically sorted T cell population. Genomic DNA was isolated from each sorted fraction and quantified by UV absorbance on a Nanodrop 2000c. What the research found in general, with its limitations: Sampling was restricted to blood, and TCR repertoires in tissues likely differ from the TCR repertoires found in blood. When several donors were compared, the shared fraction of clonotypes was 5% to 6.5% for naive CD4, more than 3% for naive CD8, 2% to 2.5% for memory CD4, and 0.4% for memory CD8. Naive subsets generally had larger estimated clonotype richness than memory subsets did. Based on pairwise subsampling, the degree of clonotype sharing among donors was expected to be affected by sequencing depth. Even with the large sequencing depth, rarefaction of the sorted-subset datasets indicated that sequencing was incomplete. Compared with non-shared clonotypes, clonotypes shared by all four sorted-subset donors had higher generation probabilities. Because the study included a small number of donors, the genetic and exposure-history diversity represented was limited.

From the cysteine up to the phenylalanine, the CDR3 has a length of 17 residues. CDR3 DNA is the only sequence kept; it has 51 bases, read in frame from the first base. Trimming accounts for 1 base at V and 2 bases at J, while the number of junction bases matched to no gene is 9. The germline V gene gives CDR1 as KGHSH and CDR2 as LQKENI. The chain was built from TRBV18 and TRBJ2-3, with TRBD2 matching 7 junction bases. The receptor comes from a man aged 18 to 29 in good health. Sequenced sample: naive CD4+ T cells sorted from blood. The sample's cell subset or site, from its label and the paper: CD45RA+ positively selected. The CDR3 amino acid sequence is: CASSPQGRVIYTDTQYF. The nucleotide sequence reads TGTGCCAGCTCACCACAGGGGAGGGTCATTTACACAGATACGCAGTATTTT.